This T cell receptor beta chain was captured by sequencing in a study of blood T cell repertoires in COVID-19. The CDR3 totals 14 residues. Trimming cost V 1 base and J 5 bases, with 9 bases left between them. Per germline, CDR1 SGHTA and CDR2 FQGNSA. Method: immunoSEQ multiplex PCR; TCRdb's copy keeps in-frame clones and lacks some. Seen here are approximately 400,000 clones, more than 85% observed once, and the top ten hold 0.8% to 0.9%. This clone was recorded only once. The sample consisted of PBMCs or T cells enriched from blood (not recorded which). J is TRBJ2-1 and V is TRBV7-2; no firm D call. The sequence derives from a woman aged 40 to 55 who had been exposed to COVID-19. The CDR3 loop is CASSLGGSNNEQFF. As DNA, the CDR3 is TGTGCCAGCAGCTTAGGTGGTAGTAACAATGAGCAGTTCTTC. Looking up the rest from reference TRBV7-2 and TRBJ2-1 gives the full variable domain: GAGVSQSPSNKVTEKGKDVELRCDPISGHTALYWYRQSLGQGLEFLIYFQGNSAPDKSGLPSDRFSAERTGGSVSTLTIQRTQQEDSAVYLCASSLGGSNNEQFFGPGTRLTVL.